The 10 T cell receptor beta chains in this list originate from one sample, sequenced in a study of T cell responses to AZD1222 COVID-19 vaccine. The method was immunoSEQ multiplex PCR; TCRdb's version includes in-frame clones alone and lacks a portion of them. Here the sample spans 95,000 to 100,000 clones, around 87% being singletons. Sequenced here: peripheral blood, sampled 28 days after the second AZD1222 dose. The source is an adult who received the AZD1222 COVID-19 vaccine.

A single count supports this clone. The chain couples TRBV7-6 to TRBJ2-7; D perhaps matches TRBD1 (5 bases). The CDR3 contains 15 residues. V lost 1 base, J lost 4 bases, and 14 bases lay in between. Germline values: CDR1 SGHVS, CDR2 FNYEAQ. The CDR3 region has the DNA TGTGCCAGCAGCTTAGTAATTGGGGCCACATACGAGCAGTACTTC. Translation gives CASSLVIGATYEQYF.

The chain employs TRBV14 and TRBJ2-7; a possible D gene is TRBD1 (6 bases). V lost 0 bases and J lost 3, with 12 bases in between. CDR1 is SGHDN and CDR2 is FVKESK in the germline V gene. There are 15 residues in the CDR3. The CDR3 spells CASSQDFGGSYEQYF. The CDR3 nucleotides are TGTGCCAGCAGCCAAGATTTTGGGGGCAGCTACGAGCAGTACTTC.

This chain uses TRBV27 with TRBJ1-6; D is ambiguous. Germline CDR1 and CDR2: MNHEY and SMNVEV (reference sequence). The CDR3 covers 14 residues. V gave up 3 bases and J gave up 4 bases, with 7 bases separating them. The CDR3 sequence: CASSLAEYNSPLHF. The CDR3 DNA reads TGTGCCAGCAGTTTGGCGGAATATAATTCACCCCTCCACTTT.

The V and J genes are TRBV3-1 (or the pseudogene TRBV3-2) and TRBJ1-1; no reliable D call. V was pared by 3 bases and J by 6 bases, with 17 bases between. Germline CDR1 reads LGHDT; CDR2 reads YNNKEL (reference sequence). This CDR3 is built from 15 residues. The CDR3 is CASSHLKRWPSEAFF. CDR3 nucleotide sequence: TGTGCCAGCAGCCATTTGAAACGGTGGCCCTCTGAAGCTTTCTTT.

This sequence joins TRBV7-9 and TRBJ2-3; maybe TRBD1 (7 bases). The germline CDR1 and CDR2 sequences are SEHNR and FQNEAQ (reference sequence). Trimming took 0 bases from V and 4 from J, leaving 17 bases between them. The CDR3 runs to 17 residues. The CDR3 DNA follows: TGTGCCAGCAGCTTAGCCCCCGGGACAGCGGGCGCAGATACGCAGTATTTT. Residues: CASSLAPGTAGADTQYF.

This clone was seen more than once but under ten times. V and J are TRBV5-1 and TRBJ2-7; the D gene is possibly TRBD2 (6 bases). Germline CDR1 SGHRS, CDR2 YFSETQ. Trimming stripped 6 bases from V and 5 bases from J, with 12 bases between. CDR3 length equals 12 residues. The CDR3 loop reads CASTSPGDEQYF. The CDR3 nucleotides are TGCGCCAGCACCTCCCCGGGGGACGAGCAGTACTTC. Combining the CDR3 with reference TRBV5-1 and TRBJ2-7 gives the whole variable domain KAGVTQTPRYLIKTRGQQVTLSCSPISGHRSVSWYQQTPGQGLQFLFEYFSETQRNKGNFPGRFSGRQFSNSRSEMNVSTLELGDSALYLCASTSPGDEQYFGPGTRLTVT.

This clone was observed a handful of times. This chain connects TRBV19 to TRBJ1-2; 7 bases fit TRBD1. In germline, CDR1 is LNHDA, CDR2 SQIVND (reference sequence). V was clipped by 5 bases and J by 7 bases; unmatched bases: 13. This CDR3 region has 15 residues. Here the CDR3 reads CASSASLEGAFGYTF. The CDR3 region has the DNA TGTGCCAGTAGTGCCTCGCTTGAGGGGGCGTTTGGCTACACCTTC.

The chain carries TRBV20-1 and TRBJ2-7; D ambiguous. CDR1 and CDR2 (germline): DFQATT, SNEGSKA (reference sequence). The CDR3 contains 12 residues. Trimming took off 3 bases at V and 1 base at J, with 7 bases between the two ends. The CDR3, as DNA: TGCAGTGCTAGTCTGGAGTCCTACGAGCAGTACTTC. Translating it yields CSASLESYEQYF.

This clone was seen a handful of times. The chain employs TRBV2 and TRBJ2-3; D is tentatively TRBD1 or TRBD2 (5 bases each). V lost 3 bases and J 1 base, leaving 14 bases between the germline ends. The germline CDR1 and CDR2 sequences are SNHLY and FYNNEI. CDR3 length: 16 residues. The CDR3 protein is CASSDRGEKGTDTQYF. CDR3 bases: TGTGCCAGCAGTGATCGAGGGGAGAAGGGCACAGATACGCAGTATTTT.

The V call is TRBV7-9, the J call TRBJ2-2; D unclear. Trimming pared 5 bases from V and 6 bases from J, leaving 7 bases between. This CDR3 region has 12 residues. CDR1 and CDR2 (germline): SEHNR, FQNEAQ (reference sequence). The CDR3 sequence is CASSPMAGELFF. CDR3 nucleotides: TGTGCCAGCAGCCCCATGGCCGGGGAGCTGTTTTTT.